This T cell receptor (beta chain) was sequenced for a study of T-cell memory formation after mild COVID-19. This clonotype turned up a few times. Each CDR3 protein is one row after TCRdb ran MiXCR on the 5' RACE reads. The data contain around 510,000 distinct CDR3 sequences, roughly a fifth of them singletons. This CDR3 region has 14 residues. With V trimmed by 7 bases and J by 3 bases, 8 bases remained unmatched. The V call is TRBV12-3 or TRBV12-4, the J call TRBJ2-5; 7 bases are a match to TRBD1. The sample taken for sequencing was PBMCs or a T cell subset sorted from them (not recorded which). The receptor's source is an adult woman who had mild COVID-19 (a few samples of this study predate the infection). Cell type and time point are not known. The CDR3 loop is CASIHRDSKETQYF. The CDR3 DNA sequence: TGTGCCAGCATCCACCGGGACAGCAAAGAGACCCAGTACTTC.